This T cell receptor (beta chain) was observed in a study of control samples from healthy donors and cancer patients. The germline V and J ends were trimmed by 2 bases and 3 bases, with 10 bases remaining between them. The length of the CDR3 is 14 residues. CDR1 and CDR2 (germline): SGHTA, FQGTGA. TCRdb's table, derived via immunoSEQ multiplex PCR, lists solely in-frame clones and lacks some. The table has approximately 70,000 clones, over 75% seen once. What was sequenced was PBMCs. The clonotype originates from a woman in her 50s with head and neck cancer. This rearrangement joins TRBV7-3 to TRBJ1-1; tentatively, D is TRBD1 (5 bases). The DNA for the CDR3 is TGTGCCAGCAGCTTACGACGGGGGGACACTGAAGCTTTCTTT. Its protein is CASSLRRGDTEAFF.